Here is one TCR beta chain with its context. It lacks a known antigen. Per-nucleotide qualities are absent, and no much larger clonotype sits a single base away. TCR beta CDR3 regions were sequenced from DNA using the immunoSEQ Assay. Processing in the source paper ran as follows. T cell density was computed as TCR beta template counts normalized to usable DNA estimated by amplifying housekeeping genes. Richness was estimated using the preseqR package, with extrapolation to 400,000 templates for PBMC samples and to 120,000 templates for tissue samples. Clonality was defined by subtracting Pielou's evenness from one. Tissue-enriched TCRs were identified through differential abundance testing performed on productive amino-acid clonotypes, with a minimum total count of 5 and an alpha of 0.1. The Jaccard Index and the Morisita Overlap Index were used to quantify repertoire overlap between compartments. TCR beta CDR3s were clustered by GLIPH together with public tetramer-defined viral CDR3s, and at least three viral sequences plus V-gene enrichment were required for viral motifs. TCRdb retrieved this table from immuneACCESS and kept in-frame rearrangements only. Not all clones are present; in checked studies, unresolved V genes account for under half, and no reason is known for the remainder. Clone size and the V and J calls come from that table; the DNA yielded D and trimming. This sample holds roughly 38,000 clones; roughly 90% were observed only once. About 6% of the sample is in the top ten clones.

The data derive from a study of T cells in localized non-small cell lung cancer (dated by TCRdb to the early 2020s). Concerning the study at large: Comparing tumors with uninvolved tumor-adjacent lungs, the study looked at the T cell repertoires of hundreds of patients with early-stage NSCLC. All 240 or so NSCLC patients in the cohort were treatment-naive and had localized lung tumors that were resected. The mean age of the NSCLC patients was about 62 years, with 120 to 150 men and 85 to 110 women.

What the work shows at the level of the full study, not this receptor alone: Because the study design was exploratory, TCR variables were selected using unadjusted p-values without false-discovery rate correction. Because multi-region tumor sequencing was not done, intratumor heterogeneity could not be ruled out. Longer overall survival was associated with higher T cell density in blood, whereas shorter survival was associated with higher clonality in adjacent lung. A median of approximately 53 of the top 100 tumor clones turned up in the paired uninvolved adjacent lung, and 25 to 30 of those clones also ranked among the top 100 of that same adjacent lung. The highest T cell clonality was observed in uninvolved tumor-adjacent lung, where clonality exceeded that of tumor, suggesting that antigenic responses were more focused in uninvolved tumor-adjacent lung.

At diagnosis, peripheral blood, uninvolved tumor-adjacent lung and tumor were collected and were preserved as a mix of fresh-frozen and FFPE material. For TCR repertoire profiling, blood samples were analyzed as peripheral blood mononuclear cells. The CDR3, from cysteine to phenylalanine, totals 13 residues. The entry retains the CDR3 DNA only, 39 bases that are in frame from base 1. CDR1 and CDR2 are read off the germline V gene as SGHNT and YENEEA. The germline ends are 6 bases apart after V is trimmed by 0 bases and J by 4 bases. The sample consisted of peripheral blood mononuclear cells, taken before any cancer treatment. The TCR originated in a male donor at least 60 years old with stage II lung adenocarcinoma. The chain employs TRBV11-3 and TRBJ1-1; the D gene identity is not certain. The CDR3 here reads CASSLDPVTEAFF. The nucleotide sequence is TGTGCCAGCAGCTTAGATCCGGTCACTGAAGCTTTCTTT.